These 20 T cell receptor beta chains share one sample of origin, sequenced in a study of PD-L1 blockade in urothelial cancer (dated by TCRdb to 2017 to 2019). Receptor libraries were prepared by the immunoSEQ multiplex PCR assay. Here the immuneACCESS table is served through TCRdb, limited to in-frame sequences with V and J called. Missing clones are a known gap in these copies; in checked studies unresolved V genes cover under half, and the rest lacks a known reason. This sample is represented by 85,000 to 130,000 clones; approximately 91% of them were singletons. The ten top clones hold around 0.92% of the sample. The sequencing here drew on PBMCs, taken around atezolizumab (anti-PD-L1) treatment. The receptors here all came from a woman older than 75 with urothelial cancer.

The chain couples TRBV29-1 to TRBJ2-1, with 12 bases that match TRBD2. The CDR3 runs 13 residues. The V and J ends lost 7 bases and 7 bases, in that order; junction bases with no gene match: 5. Germline lookup yields CDR1 SQVTM and CDR2 ANQGSEA. CDR3: CSGSSGRANEQFF. The CDR3 coding sequence is TGCAGCGGCTCTAGCGGGAGGGCTAATGAGCAGTTCTTC.

This rearrangement joins TRBV7-2 to TRBJ1-3; D is ambiguous. Trimming cost V 5 bases and J 10 bases, with 9 bases left between them. Germline loops: CDR1 SGHTA, CDR2 FQGNSA. The length of the CDR3 is 11 residues. The CDR3 reads CASSRSGTIYF. CDR3 coding DNA: TGTGCCAGCAGCCGGTCCGGGACCATATATTTT.

The chain is built from TRBV5-4 and TRBJ1-1, with D perhaps matching TRBD1 (5 bases). This CDR3 region has 16 residues. The germline V and J ends were trimmed by 0 bases and 4 bases, with 16 bases remaining between them. Looked up from germline, CDR1 is SGHNT and CDR2 is YYREEE (reference sequence). The CDR3 reads CASSLVSGSYGTEAFF. The CDR3 DNA sequence: TGTGCCAGCAGCTTGGTATCAGGGTCTTATGGCACTGAAGCTTTCTTT.

V is TRBV18 and J is TRBJ2-2, with D perhaps TRBD1 (6 bases). CDR1 is KGHSH, CDR2 LQKENI, per germline. CDR3 size: 17 residues. Trimming stripped 4 bases from V and 3 bases from J, with 18 bases between. CDR3 loop: CASSQLPGQVDTGELFF. The DNA for the CDR3 is TGTGCCAGCTCACAACTACCGGGACAAGTGGACACCGGGGAGCTGTTTTTT. The whole variable domain, remainder taken from reference TRBV18 and TRBJ2-2, is NAGVMQNPRHLVRRRGQEARLRCSPMKGHSHVYWYRQLPEEGLKFMVYLQKENIIDESGMPKERFSAEFPKEGPSILRIQQVVRGDSAAYFCASSQLPGQVDTGELFFGEGSRLTVL.

The chain carries TRBV30 and TRBJ1-5; tentatively, D is TRBD1 (5 bases). The CDR3 sequence is 13 residues long. V was shortened by 3 bases and J by 5 bases, with 11 bases between the two germline ends. Germline V CDR1 and CDR2: GTSNPN, SVGIG (reference sequence). The CDR3 protein is CAWSRGDDQPQHF. CDR3 sequence (DNA): TGTGCCTGGAGCCGGGGGGATGATCAGCCCCAGCATTTT. The complete variable domain, with remaining parts taken from reference TRBV30 and TRBJ1-5, reads SQTIHQWPATLVQPVGSPLSLECTVEGTSNPNLYWYRQAAGRGLQLLFYSVGIGQISSEVPQNLSASRPQDRQFILSSKKLLLSDSGFYLCAWSRGDDQPQHFGDGTRLSIL.

The V call is TRBV29-1, the J call TRBJ2-7; D is unresolved. Germline loops: CDR1 SQVTM, CDR2 ANQGSEA. This CDR3 is built from 11 residues. With 3 bases removed from V and 6 bases from J, the gap between germline ends came to 9 bases. The CDR3 nucleotides are TGCAGCGTTGATGCGGTGGGCGAGCAGTACTTC. This codes for CSVDAVGEQYF.

V usage is TRBV10-3 and J usage is TRBJ1-5, with TRBD1 matching over 10 bases. The J segment lost 5 bases and the V segment lost 4 bases, leaving 2 bases of the junction unmatched. CDR1 is ENHRY and CDR2 is SYGVKD in the germline V gene. The CDR3 runs 14 residues. The CDR3 loop reads CAISGGTGDQPQHF. In DNA form, the CDR3 reads TGTGCCATCAGTGGGGGGACAGGGGATCAGCCCCAGCATTTT.

This clone was picked up a small number of times. This sequence joins TRBV7-9 and TRBJ1-1; possible D gene TRBD1, 5 bases. The CDR3 consists of 14 residues. Germline CDR1 is SEHNR and CDR2 is FQNEAQ (reference sequence). V shed 3 bases and J shed 4 bases, with 12 bases lying between them. CDR3 residues: CASSFDSIGTEAFF. For the CDR3, the DNA is TGTGCCAGCAGCTTCGACAGCATTGGCACTGAAGCTTTCTTT.

The CDR3 loop is CASSSTGSRSYEQYF. The CDR3 DNA follows: TGCGCCAGCAGCTCAACAGGGAGTCGGTCCTACGAGCAGTACTTC. The rearrangement links TRBV5-1 to TRBJ2-7, with D perhaps matching TRBD1 (6 bases). The CDR3 has 15 amino acids. CDR1 is SGHRS, CDR2 YFSETQ, per germline. Trimming removed 3 bases from V and 1 base from J, with 14 bases in between.

The chain links TRBV18 to TRBJ2-2; TRBD2 aligns across 15 bases. Germline-derived CDR1 and CDR2 are KGHSH and LQKENI. This CDR3 spans 19 amino acids. Trimming at V came to 6 bases and at J to 4 bases, leaving 12 bases not matched to a gene. CDR3 coding DNA: TGTGCCAGCTCCTCGGCCGGACTAGCGGGAGGGCCGATCACCGGGGAGCTGTTTTTT. Translation: CASSSAGLAGGPITGELFF.

This chain connects TRBV9 to TRBJ2-7, with D maybe TRBD2 (5 bases). This CDR3 has 13 residues. CDR1 is SGDLS and CDR2 is YYNGEE in the germline V gene. V was cut by 0 bases and J by 7 bases, with 11 bases left in between. The CDR3 bases are TGTGCCAGCAGCGTAGCTGGGTCGGGGGAGCAGTACTTC. It codes for CASSVAGSGEQYF.

The chain links TRBV27 to TRBJ1-1, with D tentatively TRBD1 (6 bases). Trimming stripped 3 bases from V and 4 bases from J, with 12 bases between. The CDR3 covers 14 residues. Germline V gives CDR1 MNHEY, CDR2 SMNVEV (reference sequence). The CDR3 reads CASSFGQGTTEAFF. Written as DNA, the CDR3 is TGTGCCAGCAGTTTTGGGCAGGGGACCACTGAAGCTTTCTTT.

The chain couples TRBV9 to TRBJ1-1; D might be TRBD1 (5 bases). The CDR3 has 15 amino acids. Germline CDR1 reads SGDLS; CDR2 reads YYNGEE. V shed 4 bases and J shed 5 bases, with 18 bases lying between them. CDR3: CASSPLKGRGTEAFF. The CDR3 nucleotides are TGTGCCAGCAGCCCCCTAAAGGGGCGGGGAACTGAAGCTTTCTTT.

The V gene is TRBV7-2, the J gene TRBJ2-7; 11 nucleotides match TRBD2. The CDR3 contains 16 residues. CDR1 is SGHTA, CDR2 FQGNSA, per germline. The ends lost 1 base at V and 3 bases at J; junction bases unmatched: 5. The CDR3 spells CASSLGRLAGLYEQYF. For the CDR3, the DNA is TGTGCCAGCAGCTTAGGACGACTAGCGGGGCTCTACGAGCAGTACTTC.

The CDR3 sequence is CASKGQRTDTQYF. Here the CDR3 DNA reads TGTGCCAGCAAAGGACAGCGCACAGATACGCAGTATTTT. The chain carries TRBV27 and TRBJ2-3; tentative D call: TRBD1 (6 bases). Trimming removed 7 bases at V and 1 base at J, with 9 bases between. The CDR3 has 13 residues. Germline loops: CDR1 MNHEY, CDR2 SMNVEV (reference sequence).

J is TRBJ1-2 and V is TRBV29-1; 7 bases are a match to TRBD1. The CDR3 is 13 amino acids. Germline trimming cut 6 bases from V and 8 bases from J; bases unmatched to any gene: 12. Germline V lookup: CDR1 SQVTM, CDR2 ANQGSEA. CDR3 sequence: CSVERQGSDGYTF. CDR3 coding DNA: TGCAGCGTCGAAAGACAGGGTAGTGACGGCTACACCTTC. Together with reference TRBV29-1 and TRBJ1-2, the CDR3 gives the full variable domain: SAVISQKPSRDICQRGTSLTIQCQVDSQVTMMFWYRQQPGQSLTLIATANQGSEATYESGFVIDKFPISRPNLTFSTLTVSNMSPEDSSIYLCSVERQGSDGYTFGSGTRLTVV.

The genes are TRBV10-3 and TRBJ1-1, with 8 bases that match TRBD1. V shed 7 bases, J shed 4 bases, and the junction held 8 bases outside the gene matches. CDR3 length: 14 residues. The germline CDR1 and CDR2 sequences are ENHRY and SYGVKD. CDR3 loop: CAITKDRVGTEAFF. Written as DNA, the CDR3 is TGTGCCATCACAAAGGACAGGGTAGGCACTGAAGCTTTCTTT.

This chain connects TRBV18 to TRBJ2-3; D gene uncertain. The germline V gene has CDR1 KGHSH and CDR2 LQKENI. The germline V and J ends were trimmed by 3 bases and 2 bases, with 3 bases remaining between them. This CDR3 is 12 amino acids long. DNA of the CDR3: TGTGCCAGCTCACCCATCACAGATACGCAGTATTTT. Amino acid sequence: CASSPITDTQYF. Combining the CDR3 with reference TRBV18 and TRBJ2-3 gives the whole variable domain NAGVMQNPRHLVRRRGQEARLRCSPMKGHSHVYWYRQLPEEGLKFMVYLQKENIIDESGMPKERFSAEFPKEGPSILRIQQVVRGDSAAYFCASSPITDTQYFGPGTRLTVL.

This rearrangement joins TRBV2 to TRBJ1-1; no definite D call. The CDR3 extends over 14 amino acids. The germline V gene encodes CDR1 SNHLY and CDR2 FYNNEI. Trimming stripped 8 bases from V and 0 bases from J, with 13 bases between. CDR3 protein: CASAPGYMNTEAFF. Written as DNA, the CDR3 is TGTGCCAGCGCTCCGGGGTACATGAACACTGAAGCTTTCTTT.

This clone appeared a few times. The V call is TRBV30, the J call TRBJ1-3; a weak D match, TRBD1 (6 bases). Looked up from germline, CDR1 is GTSNPN and CDR2 is SVGIG (reference sequence). The V end was cut by 3 bases, the J end by 2 bases, with 17 bases between. This CDR3 has 16 residues. CDR3 DNA sequence: TGTGCCTGGAGGTACGAATACAGGGCGCCTGGAAACACCATATATTTT. As protein: CAWRYEYRAPGNTIYF. The complete variable domain, with remaining parts taken from reference TRBV30 and TRBJ1-3, reads SQTIHQWPATLVQPVGSPLSLECTVEGTSNPNLYWYRQAAGRGLQLLFYSVGIGQISSEVPQNLSASRPQDRQFILSSKKLLLSDSGFYLCAWRYEYRAPGNTIYFGEGSWLTVV.